Listed below are T cell receptor beta chains from one sample, sequenced in a study of shared clonotypes between healthy human individuals. Profiling relied on immunoSEQ multiplex PCR, and the TCRdb table lists in-frame clones only, not all of them. The repertoire has under 2,000,000 clones, around 96% of them found once; the top ten carry 1% to 1.5%. The specimen sequenced was naive CD8+ T cells sorted from blood. Receptor source: a man younger than 35 in good health. Each CDR3 is given with its conserved first and last residue. D genes are given only for firm matches. Size is stated for part of the rows, as once, few or many counts, or as a class when the clone is expanded.

j_call v_call cdr3_length clone_size d_call cdr3_nt cdr3_aa
TRBJ1-6 TRBV4-3 14 . . TGCGCCAGCAGCCAAGATCAGGTCAATTCACCCCTCCACTTT CASSQDQVNSPLHF
TRBJ1-4 TRBV14 15 . . TGTGCCAGCAGCCAAGGGTGGACAGTTAATGAAAAACTGTTTTTT CASSQGWTVNEKLFF
TRBJ2-1 TRBV11-1 14 . . TGTGCCAGCAGCTTAGACGTTGGCCCCAATGAGCAGTTCTTC CASSLDVGPNEQFF
TRBJ2-1 TRBV6-5 15 . TRBD2 TGTGCCAGCAGTCAAACAGCGGGGGGCAACAATGAGCAGTTCTTC CASSQTAGGNNEQFF
TRBJ2-3 TRBV7-9 17 . . TGTGCCAGCAGCTCCCCGGCGGACCCCGAGCTGAGAGATACGCAGTATTTT CASSSPADPELRDTQYF
TRBJ2-2 TRBV27 13 few . TGTGCCAGCAGTTTTGGGGACACCGGGGAGCTGTTTTTT CASSFGDTGELFF
TRBJ2-5 TRBV9 14 . . TGTGCCAGCAGCGTAGCGGGGCTCGCGGAGACCCAGTACTTC CASSVAGLAETQYF
TRBJ2-1 TRBV30 20 . TRBD2 TGTGCCTGGAGTCCATCACTCACTAGCGGGGGGTCCCCCGGGATGAATGAGCAGTTCTTC CAWSPSLTSGGSPGMNEQFF
TRBJ1-4 TRBV4-1 15 . . TGCGCCAGCAGCCAAGACCCGGGGACGCTTGAAAAACTGTTTTTT CASSQDPGTLEKLFF
TRBJ1-5 TRBV23-1 19 . . TGCGCCAGCAGTCAGCCGGGACCAGCGATTAATTATAGCAATCAGCCCCAGCATTTT CASSQPGPAINYSNQPQHF
TRBJ2-3 TRBV27 16 . TRBD1 TGTGCCAGCAATTCGGGGACAGGGTGGACGACAGATACGCAGTATTTT CASNSGTGWTTDTQYF
TRBJ1-1 TRBV7-9 16 . TRBD1 TGTGCCAGCAGCCACGGACCGGGACAGGGGAACACTGAAGCTTTCTTT CASSHGPGQGNTEAFF
TRBJ2-2 TRBV6-5 14 once . TGTGCCAGCAGTTACTCGATAGGCACCGGGGAGCTGTTTTTT CASSYSIGTGELFF
TRBJ2-1 TRBV29-1 17 . TRBD2 TGCAGCGTTGAAGATTGGTTTGGCGGGAGTTCCTACAATGAGCAGTTCTTC CSVEDWFGGSSYNEQFF
TRBJ2-3 TRBV29-1 13 . TRBD2 TGCAGCGTTGGGGGGGGAAGCACAGATACGCAGTATTTT CSVGGGSTDTQYF
TRBJ2-5 TRBV27 15 . TRBD1 TGTGCCAGCTGGCCTCGGGACAGGGGGCAAGAGACCCAGTACTTC CASWPRDRGQETQYF
TRBJ2-4 TRBV6-6 15 . TRBD2 TGTGCCAGCAGTTACACTAGCGGGGGGGTGGACATTCAGTACTTC CASSYTSGGVDIQYF
TRBJ1-2 TRBV7-9 12 . . TGTGCCAGCAGCTTAGGGAGCTATGGCTACACCTTC CASSLGSYGYTF
TRBJ1-2 TRBV4-3 16 once . TGCGCCAGCAGCCAAGATGGCCCAGACAGTAACTATGGCTACACCTTC CASSQDGPDSNYGYTF
TRBJ1-6 TRBV27 14 . . TGTGCCAGCAGTGGAGGTGGGGTTATTTCACCCCTCCACTTT CASSGGGVISPLHF
TRBJ2-7 TRBV27 14 . . TGTGCCAGCAGTTTAGAGGACGGGACATACGAGCAGTACTTC CASSLEDGTYEQYF
TRBJ1-1 TRBV19 16 . . TGTGCCAGTAGTATTGCCGGTCTCCCGACGAACACTGAAGCTTTCTTT CASSIAGLPTNTEAFF
TRBJ2-5 TRBV7-3 14 . . TGTGCCAGCAGCTCCTCCCATCGAGGGGAGACCCAGTACTTC CASSSSHRGETQYF
TRBJ2-7 TRBV5-4 16 . . TGTGCCAGCAGCTTGGTGGTTGGCGGGCTGGGAGACGAGCAGTACTTC CASSLVVGGLGDEQYF
TRBJ2-1 TRBV27 13 . . TGTGCCAGCGGGGGCGCGCGTAGCAATGAGCAGTTCTTC CASGGARSNEQFF
TRBJ1-6 TRBV19 13 . . TGTGCCAGTAGTATCCAAGCGAGATCACCCCTCCACTTT CASSIQARSPLHF
TRBJ2-1 TRBV7-6 16 few TRBD1 TGTGCCAGCAGCTTAAGGGACAGGGTATCGGGGAATGAGCAGTTCTTC CASSLRDRVSGNEQFF
TRBJ2-7 TRBV10-2 16 . TRBD1 TGCGCCACCCACCGAGTTCCGGGACAGGTACCCTACGAGCAGTACTTC CATHRVPGQVPYEQYF
TRBJ2-7 TRBV29-1 14 . TRBD1 TGCAGCGTTGTGGGGATGACAGGGTCGGGTGAGCAGTACTTC CSVVGMTGSGEQYF
TRBJ2-7 TRBV4-1 13 . . TGCGCCAGCAGCCAAGTAGGACAAGCCGAGCAGTACTTC CASSQVGQAEQYF